Here is one T cell receptor (beta chain) with its context. Authors' processing steps: Quantification of nucleated cells was approximated via reference gene primer amplification. The protocol was immunoSEQ multiplex PCR, while the TCRdb copy is restricted to in-frame clones and leaves out a portion. The DNA was the basis for D and trimming; V, J and clone size are from that table. The sample contains a few hundred thousand clones, more than 80% of which appear only once. This sample is part of a study of blood T cell repertoires in COVID-19. Across the whole study: Samples came from the United States, Italy and Spain, spanning acute and convalescent COVID-19. Nucleic acid was either cDNA or gDNA, and it came from T cells, B-cell-depleted T cells, or PBMCs.

Trimming took 6 bases from V and 5 from J, leaving 16 bases between them. Germline V lookup: CDR1 SGHTA, CDR2 FQGNSA. The length of the CDR3 is 14 residues. Patients of the Seattle cohort, enrolled during active infection, were followed longitudinally. J is TRBJ1-1 and V is TRBV7-2; D unclear. This clonotype originated in a woman in her thirties with COVID-19, enrolled during active disease. The sequencing sample was made of peripheral blood. CDR3 in amino acids: CASSPSIRGTEAFF. The CDR3 DNA reads TGTGCCAGCAGTCCCAGTATTCGCGGGACTGAAGCTTTCTTT.